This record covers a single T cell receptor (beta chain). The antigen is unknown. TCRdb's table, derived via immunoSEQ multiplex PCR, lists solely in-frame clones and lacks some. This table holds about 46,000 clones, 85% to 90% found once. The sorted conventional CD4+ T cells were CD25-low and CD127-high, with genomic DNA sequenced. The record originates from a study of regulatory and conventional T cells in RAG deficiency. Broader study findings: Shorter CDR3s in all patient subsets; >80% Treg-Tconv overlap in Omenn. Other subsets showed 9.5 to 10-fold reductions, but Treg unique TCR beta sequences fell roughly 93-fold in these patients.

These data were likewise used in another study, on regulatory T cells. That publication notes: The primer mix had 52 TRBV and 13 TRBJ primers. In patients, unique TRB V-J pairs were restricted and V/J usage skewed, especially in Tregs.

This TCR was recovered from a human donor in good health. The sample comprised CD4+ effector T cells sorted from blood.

The CDR3 spells CAIRGQSGNTIYF. In DNA, the CDR3 is TGTGCCATCAGAGGACAGTCTGGAAACACCATATATTTT. The rearrangement joins TRBV10-3 to TRBJ1-3, with D possibly being TRBD1 (6 bases). V lost 6 bases to trimming and J lost 1 base, with 7 bases between them. The CDR3 extends over 13 amino acids. Germline V gene data show CDR1 as ENHRY and CDR2 as SYGVKD.